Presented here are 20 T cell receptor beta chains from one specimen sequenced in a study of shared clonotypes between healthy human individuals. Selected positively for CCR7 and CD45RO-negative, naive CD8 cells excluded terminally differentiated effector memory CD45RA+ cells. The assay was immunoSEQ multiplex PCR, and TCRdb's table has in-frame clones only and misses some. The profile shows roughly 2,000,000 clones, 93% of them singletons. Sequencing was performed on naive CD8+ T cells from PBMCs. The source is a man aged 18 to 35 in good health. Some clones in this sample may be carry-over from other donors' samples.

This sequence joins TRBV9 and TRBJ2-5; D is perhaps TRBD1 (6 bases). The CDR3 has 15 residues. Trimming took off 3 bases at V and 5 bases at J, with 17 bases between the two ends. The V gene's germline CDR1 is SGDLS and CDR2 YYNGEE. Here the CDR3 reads CASSDTGNQGETQYF. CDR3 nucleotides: TGTGCCAGCAGCGATACAGGGAATCAGGGGGAGACCCAGTACTTC.

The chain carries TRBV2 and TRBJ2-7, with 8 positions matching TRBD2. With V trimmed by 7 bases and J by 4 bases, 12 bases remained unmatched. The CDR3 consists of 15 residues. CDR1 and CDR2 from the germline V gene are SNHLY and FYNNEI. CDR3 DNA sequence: TGTGCCAGCATTAGCGAGGGGACTAGGGTATACGAGCAGTACTTC. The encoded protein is CASISEGTRVYEQYF.

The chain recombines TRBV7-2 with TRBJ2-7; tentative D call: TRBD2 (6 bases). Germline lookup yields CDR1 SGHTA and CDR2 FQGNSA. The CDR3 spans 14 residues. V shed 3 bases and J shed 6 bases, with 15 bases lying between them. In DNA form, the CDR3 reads TGTGCCAGCAGCTTTTTAGCGGTAAAGAGCGAGCAGTACTTC. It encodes CASSFLAVKSEQYF.

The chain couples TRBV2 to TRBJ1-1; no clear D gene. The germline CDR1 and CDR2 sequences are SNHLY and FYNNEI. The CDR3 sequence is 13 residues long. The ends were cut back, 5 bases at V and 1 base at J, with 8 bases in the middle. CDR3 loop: CASSLGQNTEAFF. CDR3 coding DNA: TGTGCCAGCAGTCTGGGCCAGAACACTGAAGCTTTCTTT.

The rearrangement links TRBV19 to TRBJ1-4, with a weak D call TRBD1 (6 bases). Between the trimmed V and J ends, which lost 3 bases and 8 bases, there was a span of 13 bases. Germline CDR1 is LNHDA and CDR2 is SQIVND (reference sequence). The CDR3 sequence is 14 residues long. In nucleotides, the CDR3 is TGTGCCAGTAGTATGGCAGGGGAAAGGGAAAAACTGTTTTTT. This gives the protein CASSMAGEREKLFF.

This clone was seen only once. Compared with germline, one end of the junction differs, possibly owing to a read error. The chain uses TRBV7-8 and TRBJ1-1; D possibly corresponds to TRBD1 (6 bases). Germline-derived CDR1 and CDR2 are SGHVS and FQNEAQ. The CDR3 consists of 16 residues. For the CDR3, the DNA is TGTGCCAGCAGCGTAGCCCCCAGGGGAGGGGACACTGAAGCTTTCTTT. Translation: CASSVAPRGGDTEAFF.

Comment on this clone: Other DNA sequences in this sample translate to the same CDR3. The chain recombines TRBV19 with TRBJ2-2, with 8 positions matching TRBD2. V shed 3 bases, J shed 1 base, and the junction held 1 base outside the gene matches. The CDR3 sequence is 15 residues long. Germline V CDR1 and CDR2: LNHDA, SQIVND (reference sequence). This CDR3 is CASSILAGNTGELFF. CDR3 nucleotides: TGTGCCAGTAGTATTCTAGCGGGGAACACCGGGGAGCTGTTTTTT.

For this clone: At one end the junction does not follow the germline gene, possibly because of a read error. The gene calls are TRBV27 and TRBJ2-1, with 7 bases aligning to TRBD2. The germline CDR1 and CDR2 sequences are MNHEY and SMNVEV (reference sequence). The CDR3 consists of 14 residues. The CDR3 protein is CASSSPRDYHEQFF. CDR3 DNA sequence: TGTGCCAGCAGTTCCCCACGGGACTACCATGAGCAGTTCTTC.

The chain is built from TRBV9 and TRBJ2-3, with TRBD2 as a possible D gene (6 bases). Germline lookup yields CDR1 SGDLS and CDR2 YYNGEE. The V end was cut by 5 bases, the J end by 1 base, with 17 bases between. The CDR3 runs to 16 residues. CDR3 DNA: TGTGCCAGCAGTATACCACGGGAGATGGGCACAGATACGCAGTATTTT. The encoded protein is CASSIPREMGTDTQYF. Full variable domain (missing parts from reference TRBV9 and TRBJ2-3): DSGVTQTPKHLITATGQRVTLRCSPRSGDLSVYWYQQSLDQGLQFLIQYYNGEERAKGNILERFSAQQFPDLHSELNLSSLELGDSALYFCASSIPREMGTDTQYFGPGTRLTVL.

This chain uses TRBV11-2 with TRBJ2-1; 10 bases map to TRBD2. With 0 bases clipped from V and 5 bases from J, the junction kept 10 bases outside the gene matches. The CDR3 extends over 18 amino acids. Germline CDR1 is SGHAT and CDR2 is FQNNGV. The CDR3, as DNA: TGTGCCAGCAGCTTAGATTATGGGAGCGGGAGGGCCGACAATGAGCAGTTCTTC. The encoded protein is CASSLDYGSGRADNEQFF.

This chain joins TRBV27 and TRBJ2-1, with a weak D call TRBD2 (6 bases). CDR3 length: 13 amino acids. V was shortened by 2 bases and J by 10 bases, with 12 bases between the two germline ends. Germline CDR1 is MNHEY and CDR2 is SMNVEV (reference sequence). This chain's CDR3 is CASSLRGRIEQFF. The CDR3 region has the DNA TGTGCCAGCAGTTTACGGGGGAGGATCGAGCAGTTCTTC.

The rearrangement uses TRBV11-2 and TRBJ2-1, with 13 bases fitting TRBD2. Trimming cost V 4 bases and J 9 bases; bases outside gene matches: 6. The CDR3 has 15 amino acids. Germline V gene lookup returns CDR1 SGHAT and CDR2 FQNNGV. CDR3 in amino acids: CASSSRTSGSLEQFF. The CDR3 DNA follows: TGTGCCAGCAGCTCTCGGACTAGCGGGAGCCTTGAGCAGTTCTTC. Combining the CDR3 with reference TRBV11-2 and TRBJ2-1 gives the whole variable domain EAGVAQSPRYKIIEKRQSVAFWCNPISGHATLYWYQQILGQGPKLLIQFQNNGVVDDSQLPKDRFSAERLKGVDSTLKIQPAKLEDSAVYLCASSSRTSGSLEQFFGPGTRLTVL.

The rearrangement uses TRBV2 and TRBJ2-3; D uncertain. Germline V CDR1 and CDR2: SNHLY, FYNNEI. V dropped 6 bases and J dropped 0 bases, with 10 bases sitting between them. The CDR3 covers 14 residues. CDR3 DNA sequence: TGTGCCAGCAGGGATAGGTATAGCACAGATACGCAGTATTTT. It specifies CASRDRYSTDTQYF.

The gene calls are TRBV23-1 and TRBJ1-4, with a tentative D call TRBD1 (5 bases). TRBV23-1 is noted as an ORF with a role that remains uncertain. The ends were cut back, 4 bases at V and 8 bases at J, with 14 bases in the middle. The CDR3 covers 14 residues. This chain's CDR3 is CASSPRQTFEKLFF. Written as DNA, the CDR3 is TGCGCCAGCAGTCCACGACAGACCTTCGAAAAACTGTTTTTT.

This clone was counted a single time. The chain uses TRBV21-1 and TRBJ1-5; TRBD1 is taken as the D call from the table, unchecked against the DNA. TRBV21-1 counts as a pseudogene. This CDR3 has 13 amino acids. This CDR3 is CASRLTGNQPQHF. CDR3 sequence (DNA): TGTGCCAGCAGGCTGACAGGGAATCAGCCCCAGCATTTT.

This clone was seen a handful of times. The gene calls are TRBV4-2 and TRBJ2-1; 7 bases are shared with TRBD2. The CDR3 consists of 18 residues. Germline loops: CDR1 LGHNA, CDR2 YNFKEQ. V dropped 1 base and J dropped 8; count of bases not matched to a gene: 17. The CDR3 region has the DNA TGTGCCAGCAGCCAAGGGGGAGTCCTAGCGGCTAGAGGTTATGAGCAGTTCTTC. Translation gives CASSQGGVLAARGYEQFF.

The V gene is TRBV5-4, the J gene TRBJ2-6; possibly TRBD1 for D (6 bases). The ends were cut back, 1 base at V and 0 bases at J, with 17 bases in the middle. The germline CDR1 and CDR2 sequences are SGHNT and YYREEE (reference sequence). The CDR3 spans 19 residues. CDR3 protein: CASSLIGQGTISGANVLTF. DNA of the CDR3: TGTGCCAGCAGCTTGATAGGGCAGGGGACCATCTCTGGGGCCAACGTCCTGACTTTC.

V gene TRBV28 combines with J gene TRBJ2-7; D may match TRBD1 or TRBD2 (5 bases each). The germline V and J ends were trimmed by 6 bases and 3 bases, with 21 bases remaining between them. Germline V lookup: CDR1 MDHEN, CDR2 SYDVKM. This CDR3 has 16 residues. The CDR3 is CASSPTWGPAYYEQYF. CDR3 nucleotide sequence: TGTGCCAGCAGCCCAACTTGGGGACCGGCGTACTACGAGCAGTACTTC.

The CDR3 nucleotides are TGTGCCAGCAGTGCAGGGTTTGGTGGCTACACCTTC. This gives the protein CASSAGFGGYTF. The chain has TRBV9 and TRBJ1-2; possibly TRBD1 for D (5 bases). The CDR3 is made up of 12 amino acids. V was clipped by 5 bases and J by 7 bases, with 12 bases between them. Per germline, CDR1 SGDLS and CDR2 YYNGEE.

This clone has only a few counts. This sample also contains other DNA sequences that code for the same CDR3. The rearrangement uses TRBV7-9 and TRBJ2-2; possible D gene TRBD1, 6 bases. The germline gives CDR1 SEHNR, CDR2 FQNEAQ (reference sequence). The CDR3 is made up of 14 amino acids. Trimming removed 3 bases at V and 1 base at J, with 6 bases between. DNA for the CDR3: TGTGCCAGCAGCTTGACAGGGAACACCGGGGAGCTGTTTTTT. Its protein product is CASSLTGNTGELFF.